This TCR beta chain came from a study of human T cells and chemical hapten exposure. Study-level findings and limits: No alteration of TCRs above 1 in 1000 frequency was seen with DPC sensitization.

Single cDNA molecules in the library carried unique molecular identifiers attached during preparation. Source study methods: A typical sample had around 90,000 TCRs, with roughly 20,000 to 690,600 overall. From the RACE reads, TCRdb called clonotypes with MiXCR, one entry per CDR3 protein. The V and J calls and clone size are TCRdb's, not the authors'. The repertoire holds over 100,000 distinct CDR3 sequences, approximately 8.3% seen once, with 1.5% to 2% in the top ten. As to time point: healthy volunteer bleed at 2 weeks. The study extracted total RNA from unfractionated whole blood. The V end was cut by 4 bases, the J end by 5 bases, with 16 bases between. This CDR3 is 14 amino acids long. Germline CDR1 is SGHRS and CDR2 is YFSETQ. This clonotype was counted between two and nine times. Its specificity is unknown.

V is TRBV5-1 and J is TRBJ2-7; weak D call: TRBD1 (5 bases). This TCR was recovered from a male donor in good health. Some clones in this sample may be carry-over from other donors' samples. The specimen was whole blood. The CDR3 sequence is CASSASAQGDEQYF. CDR3 coding DNA: TGCGCCAGCAGCGCCTCCGCCCAGGGCGACGAGCAGTACTTC.